This is a list of T cell receptor beta chains from one sample in a study of control samples from healthy donors and cancer patients. Repertoires were generated with immunoSEQ multiplex PCR, while TCRdb's copy carries only in-frame clones and drops some. The specimen's table records fewer than 250,000 clones. The sample consisted of blood. These receptors were taken from a woman under 40 in good health. Each CDR3 is given with its conserved first and last residue. D genes are given only for firm matches.

J gene: TRBJ2-3
CDR3 length: 16
D gene: TRBD2
V gene: TRBV19
CDR3 protein: CASSILAGGRTDTQYF
CDR3 DNA: TGTGCCAGTAGTATCTTAGCGGGGGGGCGCACAGATACGCAGTATTTT

J gene: TRBJ1-2
CDR3 length: 13
D gene: NA
V gene: TRBV9
CDR3 protein: CASSADFNYGYTF
CDR3 DNA: TGTGCCAGCAGCGCCGACTTTAACTATGGCTACACCTTC

J gene: TRBJ1-1
CDR3 length: 13
D gene: NA
V gene: TRBV7-9
CDR3 protein: CASSPQGNTEAFF
CDR3 DNA: TGTGCCAGCAGCCCCCAGGGGAACACTGAAGCTTTCTTT

J gene: TRBJ1-2
CDR3 length: 13
D gene: NA
V gene: TRBV12-5
CDR3 protein: CASGLGSRAGYTF
CDR3 DNA: TGTGCTAGTGGTTTGGGAAGTCGGGCTGGCTACACCTTC

J gene: TRBJ1-6
CDR3 length: 14
D gene: NA
V gene: TRBV7-3
CDR3 protein: CASSLGNYNSPLHF
CDR3 DNA: TGTGCCAGCAGCTTAGGGAACTATAATTCACCCCTCCACTTT

J gene: TRBJ2-7
CDR3 length: 14
D gene: TRBD1
V gene: TRBV27
CDR3 protein: CASSWTGRANEQYF
CDR3 DNA: TGTGCCAGCAGTTGGACAGGGCGTGCTAACGAGCAGTACTTC

J gene: TRBJ1-2
CDR3 length: 12
D gene: NA
V gene: TRBV19
CDR3 protein: CASSIDRGGYTF
CDR3 DNA: TGTGCCAGTAGTATAGACAGGGGCGGCTACACCTTC

J gene: TRBJ1-5
CDR3 length: 15
D gene: NA
V gene: TRBV18
CDR3 protein: CASSPAGYSNQPQHF
CDR3 DNA: TGTGCCAGCTCACCGGCAGGATATAGCAATCAGCCCCAGCATTTT

J gene: TRBJ1-6
CDR3 length: 14
D gene: NA
V gene: TRBV7-9
CDR3 protein: CASSRTENNSPLHF
CDR3 DNA: TGTGCCAGCAGCCGGACAGAAAATAATTCACCCCTCCACTTT

J gene: TRBJ2-7
CDR3 length: 15
D gene: TRBD1
V gene: TRBV9
CDR3 protein: CASSQWTGKAYEQYF
CDR3 DNA: TGTGCCAGCAGCCAGTGGACAGGGAAGGCCTACGAGCAGTACTTC

J gene: TRBJ2-1
CDR3 length: 16
D gene: NA
V gene: TRBV11-3
CDR3 protein: CASSLGLVGSYNEQFF
CDR3 DNA: TGTGCCAGCAGCTTGGGCCTAGTGGGCTCCTACAATGAGCAGTTCTTC

J gene: TRBJ2-6
CDR3 length: 13
D gene: NA
V gene: TRBV28
CDR3 protein: CASERSGANVLTF
CDR3 DNA: TGTGCCAGCGAACGCTCTGGGGCCAACGTCCTGACTTTC